This TCR beta chain was documented in a study of blood T cell repertoires in COVID-19. Study overall: Some COVID-19 samples were acute and others convalescent; all came from the United States, Italy and Spain. Nucleic acid was either cDNA or gDNA, and it came from T cells, B-cell-depleted T cells, or PBMCs.

Methods used by the authors: The authors estimated nucleated cell counts from reference gene primer amplification. Sequenced by immunoSEQ multiplex PCR; TCRdb stores in-frame clones only, minus some. V and J calls and clone size are given by that table; D and trimming were obtained from the DNA. The repertoire includes around 45,000 clones, around 80% of them detected once, and 8.2% sits in the top ten. This clone appeared a single time. The junction had 8 bases not matched to a gene; V was cut back by 5 bases and J by 6 bases. Germline loops: CDR1 LNHNV, CDR2 YYDKDF (reference sequence). CDR3 length: 15 residues.

This receptor was taken from a man aged 80 or over in a cohort sampled during active COVID-19. The sequencing sample was made of peripheral blood. The rearrangement links TRBV15 to TRBJ2-3; TRBD1 aligns across 10 bases. The CDR3 protein is CATSVGTGAHDTQYF. The CDR3 DNA reads TGTGCCACCAGCGTTGGGACAGGGGCGCACGATACGCAGTATTTT. Complete variable domain (other parts from reference TRBV15 and TRBJ2-3): DAMVIQNPRYQVTQFGKPVTLSCSQTLNHNVMYWYQQKSSQAPKLLFHYYDKDFNNEADTPDNFQSRRPNTSFCFLDIRSPGLGDTAMYLCATSVGTGAHDTQYFGPGTRLTVL.